This is a list of T cell receptor beta chains from one sample in a study of breast tumors, draining lymph nodes, adjacent tissues. TCRdb analysed the multiplex PCR reads with MiXCR anew, one entry per CDR3 protein. This sample yields around 70,000 distinct CDR3 sequences, of which approximately 47% are seen a single time; more than 7.5% belongs to the top ten. The sequencing sample was made of breast tumor tissue. The receptors here all came from a female donor with breast cancer. Some clones in this sample may be carry-over from other donors' samples. CDR3s include the opening cysteine and the closing phenylalanine or tryptophan. Fields, in order: clone size, D gene, V gene, J gene, CDR3 protein, CDR3 DNA. The D gene is left open where the match is weak. Size tells how often a clone was seen (once, few, many) or the class of an expanded clone, and some rows leave it out.

abundance: medium-sized
d_gene: NA
v_gene: TRBV10-3
j_gene: TRBJ1-6
CDR3aa: CAISESKNSPLHF
CDR3nt: TGTGCCATCAGTGAGTCGAAAAATTCACCCCTCCACTTT

abundance: NA
d_gene: TRBD1
v_gene: TRBV7-9
j_gene: TRBJ2-5
CDR3aa: CASSSLDGTENQETQYF
CDR3nt: TGTGCCAGCAGCTCCCTGGACGGGACAGAAAACCAAGAGACCCAGTACTTC

abundance: NA
d_gene: TRBD1
v_gene: TRBV7-3
j_gene: TRBJ2-2
CDR3aa: CASSPRGLNTGELFF
CDR3nt: TGTGCCAGCAGCCCTAGGGGGCTGAACACCGGGGAGCTGTTTTTT

abundance: many
d_gene: NA
v_gene: TRBV28
j_gene: TRBJ1-2
CDR3aa: CASSLQSYYGYTF
CDR3nt: TGTGCCAGCAGTTTACAGAGTTACTATGGCTACACCTTC

abundance: many
d_gene: TRBD2
v_gene: TRBV19
j_gene: TRBJ2-7
CDR3aa: CASRAGEFDEQYF
CDR3nt: TGTGCCAGTCGGGCGGGGGAGTTTGACGAGCAGTACTTC

abundance: few
d_gene: TRBD2
v_gene: TRBV27
j_gene: TRBJ2-1
CDR3aa: CASSLSGHPGLAGVGEQFF
CDR3nt: TGTGCCAGCAGTCTATCGGGACACCCGGGACTAGCGGGAGTAGGTGAGCAGTTCTTC

abundance: NA
d_gene: TRBD2
v_gene: TRBV15
j_gene: TRBJ2-3
CDR3aa: CATSRDFAGGASTQYF
CDR3nt: TGTGCCACCAGCAGAGATTTCGCGGGGGGAGCAAGCACGCAGTATTTT

abundance: few
d_gene: TRBD1
v_gene: TRBV6-1
j_gene: TRBJ1-6
CDR3aa: CASSDQTGPRGTLHF
CDR3nt: TGTGCCAGCAGTGACCAGACAGGACCCAGGGGGACCCTCCACTTT

abundance: many
d_gene: NA
v_gene: TRBV15
j_gene: TRBJ1-5
CDR3aa: CATSRAGSRGNQPQHF
CDR3nt: TGTGCCACCAGCAGAGCAGGCTCCAGGGGCAATCAGCCCCAGCATTTT

abundance: many
d_gene: NA
v_gene: TRBV29-1
j_gene: TRBJ2-1
CDR3aa: CSVARSYNEQFF
CDR3nt: TGCAGCGTTGCCCGCTCCTACAATGAGCAGTTCTTC

abundance: many
d_gene: TRBD1
v_gene: TRBV7-2
j_gene: TRBJ1-1
CDR3aa: CASSLTGGTEAFF
CDR3nt: TGTGCCAGCAGCTTAACAGGGGGCACTGAAGCTTTCTTT

abundance: NA
d_gene: TRBD2
v_gene: TRBV7-2
j_gene: TRBJ2-3
CDR3aa: CASSTLAGADTQYF
CDR3nt: TGTGCCAGCAGCACACTAGCGGGGGCAGATACGCAGTATTTT

abundance: many
d_gene: TRBD2
v_gene: TRBV20-1
j_gene: TRBJ2-4
CDR3aa: CSASFLAGGKNIQYF
CDR3nt: TGCAGTGCTAGTTTCCTAGCGGGGGGCAAAAACATTCAGTACTTC

abundance: once
d_gene: NA
v_gene: TRBV15
j_gene: TRBJ1-5
CDR3aa: CATSSLKGLGHPNQPQHF
CDR3nt: TGTGCCACCAGCAGCTTAAAGGGCTTGGGACACCCAAATCAGCCCCAGCATTTT

abundance: many
d_gene: NA
v_gene: TRBV18
j_gene: TRBJ2-3
CDR3aa: CASSKDRISTDTQYF
CDR3nt: TGTGCCAGCTCAAAAGACAGGATTAGCACAGATACGCAGTATTTT

abundance: few
d_gene: NA
v_gene: TRBV7-8
j_gene: TRBJ2-6
CDR3aa: CASSLVGLDLSGAHVLAF
CDR3nt: TGTGCCAGCAGCTTAGTGGGCCTGGACCTCTCTGGGGCCCACGTCCTGGCTTTC

abundance: NA
d_gene: NA
v_gene: TRBV10-3
j_gene: TRBJ2-1
CDR3aa: CAISESGQFSYNEQFF
CDR3nt: TGTGCCATCAGTGAGTCAGGGCAGTTTTCCTACAATGAGCAGTTCTTC

abundance: NA
d_gene: NA
v_gene: TRBV20-1
j_gene: TRBJ1-5
CDR3aa: CSASRFGEQYFGHF
CDR3nt: NA

abundance: few
d_gene: NA
v_gene: TRBV3-1
j_gene: TRBJ1-2
CDR3aa: CASSQVGAGMNGYTF
CDR3nt: TGTGCCAGCAGCCAAGTGGGCGCAGGGATGAATGGCTACACCTTC

abundance: NA
d_gene: TRBD1
v_gene: TRBV5-6
j_gene: TRBJ1-2
CDR3aa: CASSLRQGYYGYTF
CDR3nt: TGTGCCAGCAGCTTAAGACAGGGGTACTATGGCTACACCTTC

abundance: once
d_gene: NA
v_gene: TRBV5-1
j_gene: TRBJ2-1
CDR3aa: CASSSPRGPYNEQFF
CDR3nt: TGCGCCAGCAGCTCCCCGCGGGGACCGTACAATGAGCAGTTCTTC

abundance: many
d_gene: NA
v_gene: TRBV19
j_gene: TRBJ2-5
CDR3aa: CASSTPFRDSPQETQSF
CDR3nt: TGTGCCAGTAGTACCCCTTTTAGGGATAGTCCTCAAGAGACCCAGTCCTTC

abundance: many
d_gene: NA
v_gene: TRBV15
j_gene: TRBJ1-1
CDR3aa: CATSRTNRDAFF
CDR3nt: TGTGCCACCAGCAGGACAAACAGGGACGCTTTCTTT